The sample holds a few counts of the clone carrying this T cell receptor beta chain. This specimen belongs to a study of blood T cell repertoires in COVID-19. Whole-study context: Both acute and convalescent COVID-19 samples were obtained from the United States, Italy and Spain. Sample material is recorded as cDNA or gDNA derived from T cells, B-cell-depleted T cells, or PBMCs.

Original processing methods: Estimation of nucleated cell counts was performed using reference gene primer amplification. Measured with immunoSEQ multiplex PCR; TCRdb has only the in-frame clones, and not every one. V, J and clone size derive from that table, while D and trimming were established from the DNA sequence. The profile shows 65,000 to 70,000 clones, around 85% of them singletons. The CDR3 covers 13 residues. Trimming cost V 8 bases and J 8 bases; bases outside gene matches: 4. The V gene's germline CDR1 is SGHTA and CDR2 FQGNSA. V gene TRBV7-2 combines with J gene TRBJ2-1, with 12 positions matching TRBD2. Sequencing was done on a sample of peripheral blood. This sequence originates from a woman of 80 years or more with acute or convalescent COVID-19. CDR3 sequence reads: CASSSGRGDEQFF. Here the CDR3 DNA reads TGTGCCAGCTCTAGCGGGAGGGGGGATGAGCAGTTCTTC.